This T cell receptor (beta chain) appears in the sequencing data of a study of cytomegalovirus exposure and HLA in healthy donors. Study-level results: Around 160 TCR beta chains were listed as cytomegalovirus-associated. In vitro data verified a few CMV-associated chains as specific for CMV antigens. In the roughly 130 validation repertoires, a later analysis found that first-cohort TCR clusters tended to co-occur.

CDR1 SNHLY and CDR2 FYNNEI come from the germline V gene. CDR3 length equals 14 residues. Trimming pared 7 bases from V and 4 bases from J, leaving 16 bases between. Turning to this clone: Its specificity is unknown.

Profiling relied on immunoSEQ multiplex PCR, and the TCRdb table lists in-frame clones only, not all of them. The sample lists 82,000 or so clones, 85% to 95% occurring once. Sequenced: PBMCs. This TCR derives from a woman younger than 30 in good health and CMV-seronegative. The chain is built from TRBV2 and TRBJ1-2, with a tentative D call TRBD1 (6 bases). CDR3 nucleotides: TGTGCCAGCAAGCCCACAGGGCTCCTCTATGGCTACACCTTC. Its protein product is CASKPTGLLYGYTF.